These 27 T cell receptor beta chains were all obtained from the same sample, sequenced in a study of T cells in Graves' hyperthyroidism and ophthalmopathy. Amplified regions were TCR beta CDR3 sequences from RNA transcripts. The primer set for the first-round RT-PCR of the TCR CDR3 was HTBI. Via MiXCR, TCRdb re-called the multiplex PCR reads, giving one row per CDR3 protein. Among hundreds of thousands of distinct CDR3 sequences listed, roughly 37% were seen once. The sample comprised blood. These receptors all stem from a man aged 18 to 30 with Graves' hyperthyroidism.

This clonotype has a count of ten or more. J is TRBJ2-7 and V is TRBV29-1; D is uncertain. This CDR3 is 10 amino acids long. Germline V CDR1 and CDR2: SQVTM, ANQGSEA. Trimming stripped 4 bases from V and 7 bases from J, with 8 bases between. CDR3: CSVVTTEQYF. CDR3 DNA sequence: TGCAGCGTTGTAACTACAGAGCAGTACTTC.

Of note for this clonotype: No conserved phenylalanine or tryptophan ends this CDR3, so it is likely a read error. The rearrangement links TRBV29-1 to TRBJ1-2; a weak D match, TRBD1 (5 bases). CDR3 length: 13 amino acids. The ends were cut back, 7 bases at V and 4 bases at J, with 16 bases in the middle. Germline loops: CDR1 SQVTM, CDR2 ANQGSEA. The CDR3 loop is CSAGTGDRYGYTL. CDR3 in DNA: TGCAGCGCTGGGACCGGGGACCGCTATGGCTACACCCTC.

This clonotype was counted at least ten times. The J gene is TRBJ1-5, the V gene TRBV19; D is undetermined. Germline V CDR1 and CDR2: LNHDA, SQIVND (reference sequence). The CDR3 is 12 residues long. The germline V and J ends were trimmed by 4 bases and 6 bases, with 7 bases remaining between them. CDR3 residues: CASSTEIQPQHF. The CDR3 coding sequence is TGTGCCAGTAGTACCGAAATTCAGCCCCAGCATTTT. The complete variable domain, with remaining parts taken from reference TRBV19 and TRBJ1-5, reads DGGITQSPKYLFRKEGQNVTLSCEQNLNHDAMYWYRQDPGQGLRLIYYSQIVNDFQKGDIAEGYSVSREKKESFPLTVTSAQKNPTAFYLCASSTEIQPQHFGDGTRLSIL.

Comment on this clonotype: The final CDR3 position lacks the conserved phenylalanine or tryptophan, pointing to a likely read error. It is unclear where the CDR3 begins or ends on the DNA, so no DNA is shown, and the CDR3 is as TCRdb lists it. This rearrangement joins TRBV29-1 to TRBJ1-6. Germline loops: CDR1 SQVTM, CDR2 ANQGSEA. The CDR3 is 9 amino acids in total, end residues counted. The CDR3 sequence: CSVWRGGNY.

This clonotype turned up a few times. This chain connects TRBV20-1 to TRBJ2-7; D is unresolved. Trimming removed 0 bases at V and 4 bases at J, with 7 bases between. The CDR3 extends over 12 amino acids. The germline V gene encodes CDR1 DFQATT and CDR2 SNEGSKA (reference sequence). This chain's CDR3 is CSARDRRYEQYF. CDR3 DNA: TGCAGTGCTAGAGATCGACGATACGAGCAGTACTTC.

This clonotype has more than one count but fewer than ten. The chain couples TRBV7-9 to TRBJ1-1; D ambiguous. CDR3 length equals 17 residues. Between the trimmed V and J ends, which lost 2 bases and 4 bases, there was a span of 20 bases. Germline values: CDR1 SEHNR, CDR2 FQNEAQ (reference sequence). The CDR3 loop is CASSLNAESAAGTEAFF. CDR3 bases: TGTGCCAGCAGCTTAAACGCGGAGTCAGCCGCCGGCACTGAAGCTTTCTTT. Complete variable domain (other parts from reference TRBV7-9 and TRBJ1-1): DTGVSQNPRHKITKRGQNVTFRCDPISEHNRLYWYRQTLGQGPEFLTYFQNEAQLEKSRLLSDRFSAERPKGSFSTLEIQRTEQGDSAMYLCASSLNAESAAGTEAFFGQGTRLTVV.

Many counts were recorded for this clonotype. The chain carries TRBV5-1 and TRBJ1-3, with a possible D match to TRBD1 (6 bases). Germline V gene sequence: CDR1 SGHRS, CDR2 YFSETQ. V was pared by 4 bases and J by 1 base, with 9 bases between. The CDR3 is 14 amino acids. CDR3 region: CASSMDSSGNTIYF. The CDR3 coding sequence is TGCGCCAGCAGCATGGACAGTTCTGGAAACACCATATATTTT.

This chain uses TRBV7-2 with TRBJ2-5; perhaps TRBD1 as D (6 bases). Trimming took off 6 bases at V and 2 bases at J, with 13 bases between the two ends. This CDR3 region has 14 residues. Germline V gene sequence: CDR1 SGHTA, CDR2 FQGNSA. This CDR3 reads CASSSRDTQETQYF. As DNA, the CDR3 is TGTGCCAGCAGTTCCCGGGACACGCAAGAGACCCAGTACTTC.

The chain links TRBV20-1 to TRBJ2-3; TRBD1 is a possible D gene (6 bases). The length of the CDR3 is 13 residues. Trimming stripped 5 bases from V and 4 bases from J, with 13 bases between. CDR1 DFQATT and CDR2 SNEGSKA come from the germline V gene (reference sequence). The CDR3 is CSAPSAGADTQYF. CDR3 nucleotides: TGCAGTGCTCCCTCGGCAGGGGCAGATACGCAGTATTTT.

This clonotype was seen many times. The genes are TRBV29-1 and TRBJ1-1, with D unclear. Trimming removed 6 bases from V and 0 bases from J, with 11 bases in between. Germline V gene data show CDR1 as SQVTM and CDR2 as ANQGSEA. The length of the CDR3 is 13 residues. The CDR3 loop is CSVREEMNTEAFF. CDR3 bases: TGCAGCGTAAGAGAAGAAATGAACACTGAAGCTTTCTTT.

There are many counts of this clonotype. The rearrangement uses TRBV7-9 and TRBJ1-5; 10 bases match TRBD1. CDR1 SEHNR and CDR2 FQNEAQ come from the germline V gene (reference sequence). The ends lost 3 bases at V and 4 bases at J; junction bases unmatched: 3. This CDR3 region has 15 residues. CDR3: CASSFGTGANQPQHF. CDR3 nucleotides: TGTGCCAGCAGCTTCGGGACAGGGGCTAATCAGCCCCAGCATTTT. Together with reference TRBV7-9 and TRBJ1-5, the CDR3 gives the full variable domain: DTGVSQNPRHKITKRGQNVTFRCDPISEHNRLYWYRQTLGQGPEFLTYFQNEAQLEKSRLLSDRFSAERPKGSFSTLEIQRTEQGDSAMYLCASSFGTGANQPQHFGDGTRLSIL.

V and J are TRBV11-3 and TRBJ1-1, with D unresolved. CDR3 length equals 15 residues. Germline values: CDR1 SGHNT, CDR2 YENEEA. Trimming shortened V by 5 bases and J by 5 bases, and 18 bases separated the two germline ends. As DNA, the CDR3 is TGTGCCAGCAGCCCGCCCCCGCGGGGAGGAACTGAAGCTTTCTTT. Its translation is CASSPPPRGGTEAFF.

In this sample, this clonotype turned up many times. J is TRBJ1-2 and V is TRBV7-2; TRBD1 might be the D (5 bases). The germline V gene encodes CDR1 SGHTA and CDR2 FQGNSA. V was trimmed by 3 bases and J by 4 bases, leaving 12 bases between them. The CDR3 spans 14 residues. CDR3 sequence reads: CASSFPGTVYGYTF. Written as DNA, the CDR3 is TGTGCCAGCAGCTTCCCGGGGACGGTCTATGGCTACACCTTC.

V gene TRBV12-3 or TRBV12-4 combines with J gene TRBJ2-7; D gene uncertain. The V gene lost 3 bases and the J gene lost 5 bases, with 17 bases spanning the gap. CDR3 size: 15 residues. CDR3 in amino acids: CASSFSPAKSHEQYF. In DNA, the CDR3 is TGTGCCAGCAGTTTCAGCCCAGCCAAATCCCACGAGCAGTACTTC.

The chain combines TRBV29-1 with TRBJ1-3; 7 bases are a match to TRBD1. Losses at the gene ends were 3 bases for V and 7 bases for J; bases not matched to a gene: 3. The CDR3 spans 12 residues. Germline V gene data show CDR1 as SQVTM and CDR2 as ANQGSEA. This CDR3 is CSVEEDRNTIYF. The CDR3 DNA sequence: TGCAGCGTTGAGGAGGACAGGAACACCATATATTTT.

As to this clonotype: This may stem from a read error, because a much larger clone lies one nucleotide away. In DNA form, the CDR3 reads TGTGCCAGCAGCAGAGATCTGGGAGACTACGAGCAGTACTTC. This gives the protein CASSRDLGDYEQYF. The V and J genes are TRBV15 and TRBJ2-7; D is perhaps TRBD2 (5 bases). The V gene's germline CDR1 is LNHNV and CDR2 YYDKDF (reference sequence). This CDR3 is built from 14 residues.

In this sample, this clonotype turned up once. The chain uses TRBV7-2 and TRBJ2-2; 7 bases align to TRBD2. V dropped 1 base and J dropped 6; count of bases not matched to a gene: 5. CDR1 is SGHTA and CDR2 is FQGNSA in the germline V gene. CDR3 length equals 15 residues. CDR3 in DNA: TGTGCCAGCAGCTTAGTCGGGGGGTTCCCCGGGGAGCTGTTTTTT. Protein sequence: CASSLVGGFPGELFF.

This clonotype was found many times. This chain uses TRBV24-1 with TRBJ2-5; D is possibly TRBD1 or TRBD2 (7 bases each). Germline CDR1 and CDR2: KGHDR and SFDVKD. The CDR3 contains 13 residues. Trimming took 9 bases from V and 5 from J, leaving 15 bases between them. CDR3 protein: CATWGRGPETQYF. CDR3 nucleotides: TGTGCCACCTGGGGGAGGGGGCCGGAGACCCAGTACTTC.

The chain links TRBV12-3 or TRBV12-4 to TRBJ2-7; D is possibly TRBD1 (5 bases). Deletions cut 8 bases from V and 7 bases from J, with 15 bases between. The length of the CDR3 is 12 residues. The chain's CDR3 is CASGQVRREQYF. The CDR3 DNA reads TGTGCCAGCGGACAAGTACGTAGAGAGCAGTACTTC.

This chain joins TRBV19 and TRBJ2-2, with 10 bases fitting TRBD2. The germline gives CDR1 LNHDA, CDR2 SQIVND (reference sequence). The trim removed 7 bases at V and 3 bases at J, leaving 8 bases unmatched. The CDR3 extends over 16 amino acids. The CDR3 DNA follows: TGTGCCAGTACAGCCCGACTAGCGGGTTACACCGGGGAGCTGTTTTTT. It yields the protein CASTARLAGYTGELFF.

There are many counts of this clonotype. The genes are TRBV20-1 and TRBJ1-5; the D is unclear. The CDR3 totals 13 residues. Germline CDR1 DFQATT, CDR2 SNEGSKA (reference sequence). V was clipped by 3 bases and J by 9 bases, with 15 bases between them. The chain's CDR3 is CSARLGSYGPQHF. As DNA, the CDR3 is TGCAGTGCTAGGCTAGGGAGTTACGGGCCCCAGCATTTT.

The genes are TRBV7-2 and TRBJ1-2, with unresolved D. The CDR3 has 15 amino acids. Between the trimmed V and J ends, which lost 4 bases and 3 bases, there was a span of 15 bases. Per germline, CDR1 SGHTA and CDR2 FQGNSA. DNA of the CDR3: TGTGCCAGCAGCTCCCCTAGCGGGAGGGACTATGGCTACACCTTC. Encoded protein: CASSSPSGRDYGYTF.

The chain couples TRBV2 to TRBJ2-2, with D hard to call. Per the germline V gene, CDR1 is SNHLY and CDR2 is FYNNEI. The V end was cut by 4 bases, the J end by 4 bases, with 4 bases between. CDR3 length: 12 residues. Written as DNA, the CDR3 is TGTGCCAGCAGTGGGATCACCGGGGAGCTGTTTTTT. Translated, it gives CASSGITGELFF.

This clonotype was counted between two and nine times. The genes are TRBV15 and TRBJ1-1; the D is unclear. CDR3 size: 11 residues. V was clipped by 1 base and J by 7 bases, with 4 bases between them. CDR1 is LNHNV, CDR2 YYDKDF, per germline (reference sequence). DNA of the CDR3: TGTGCCACCAGCAGAGGGCTTGAAGCTTTCTTT. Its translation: CATSRGLEAFF.

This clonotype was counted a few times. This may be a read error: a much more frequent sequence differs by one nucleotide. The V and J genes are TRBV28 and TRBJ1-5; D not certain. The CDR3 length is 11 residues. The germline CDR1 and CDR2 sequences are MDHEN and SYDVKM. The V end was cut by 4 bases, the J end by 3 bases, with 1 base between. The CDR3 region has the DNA TGTGCCAGCAGTTACAATCAGCCCCAGCATTTT. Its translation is CASSYNQPQHF.

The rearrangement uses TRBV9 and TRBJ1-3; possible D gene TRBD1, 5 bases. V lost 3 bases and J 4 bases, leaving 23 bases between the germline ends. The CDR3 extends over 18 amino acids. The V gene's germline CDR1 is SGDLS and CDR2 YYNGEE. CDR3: CASSAVDADAWGGNTIYF. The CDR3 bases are TGTGCCAGCAGCGCAGTGGACGCGGACGCCTGGGGGGGAAACACCATATATTTT.

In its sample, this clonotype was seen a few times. CDR3 residues: CASSQDVAARAFF. CDR3 nucleotides: TGCGCCAGCAGCCAAGATGTGGCGGCGCGAGCTTTCTTT. The gene calls are TRBV4-3 and TRBJ1-1; D ambiguous. Trimming took off 0 bases at V and 10 bases at J, with 12 bases between the two ends. The CDR3 is made up of 13 amino acids. The germline V gene encodes CDR1 LGHNA and CDR2 YSLEER.